Presented here are 29 T cell receptor beta chains from one specimen sequenced in a study of blood T cell repertoires in COVID-19. The repertoire was sequenced with immunoSEQ multiplex PCR; TCRdb's copy has only in-frame clones and lacks some. The sample has roughly 180,000 clones; 76% are singletons. Sample: peripheral blood. Source of these receptors: a woman aged 45-65 years with active or convalescent COVID-19.

The V and J genes are TRBV5-1 and TRBJ2-3, with D possibly matching TRBD2 (6 bases). The CDR3 sequence is 15 residues long. Trimming took off 0 bases at V and 5 bases at J, with 13 bases between the two ends. Germline V lookup: CDR1 SGHRS, CDR2 YFSETQ. CDR3: CASSLGGGPEDTQYF. The CDR3 DNA follows: TGCGCCAGCAGCTTGGGCGGAGGGCCCGAAGATACGCAGTATTTT.

This chain joins TRBV19 and TRBJ1-5; D is undetermined. The V end lost 5 bases, the J end lost 7 bases, and 15 bases lay between the germline ends. The CDR3 sequence is 14 residues long. CDR1 and CDR2 from the germline V gene are LNHDA and SQIVND (reference sequence). This CDR3 is CASSAGSARQPQHF. The CDR3 region has the DNA TGTGCCAGTAGTGCCGGGTCGGCGAGGCAGCCCCAGCATTTT.

The chain uses TRBV6-6 and TRBJ2-1; D is undetermined. This CDR3 contains 13 residues. In germline, CDR1 is MNHNY, CDR2 SVGAGI (reference sequence). Trimming removed 0 bases from V and 4 bases from J, with 4 bases in between. The CDR3 sequence is CASSYSLYNEQFF. In DNA, the CDR3 is TGTGCCAGCAGTTACTCTCTGTACAATGAGCAGTTCTTC.

This clone was seen more than once but under ten times. The chain recombines TRBV2 with TRBJ2-1; D might be TRBD2 (5 bases). The CDR3 consists of 15 residues. Germline CDR1 and CDR2: SNHLY and FYNNEI. V gave up 4 bases and J gave up 4 bases, with 14 bases separating them. CDR3 loop: CASSVGGGYYNEQFF. DNA for the CDR3: TGTGCCAGCAGTGTCGGAGGCGGGTATTACAATGAGCAGTTCTTC.

In this sample, this clone turned up a few times. The chain uses TRBV5-1 and TRBJ1-3, with 7 bases that match TRBD1. Germline V gene sequence: CDR1 SGHRS, CDR2 YFSETQ. V dropped 8 bases and J dropped 0; count of bases not matched to a gene: 8. The CDR3 covers 15 residues. The CDR3, as DNA: TGCGCCAGGAGAAACAGGGGTTTCTCTGGAAACACCATATATTTT. This codes for CARRNRGFSGNTIYF.

The chain employs TRBV5-5 and TRBJ1-6; unclear D gene. The germline CDR1 and CDR2 sequences are SGHKS and YYEKEE (reference sequence). The CDR3 extends over 15 amino acids. Trimming left V 0 bases short and J 9 bases short, with 13 bases between. The CDR3 spells CASSLVLQLSSPLHF. The DNA for the CDR3 is TGTGCCAGCAGCTTGGTGTTACAGCTATCTTCACCCCTCCACTTT.

The V call is TRBV3-1 (or the pseudogene TRBV3-2), the J call TRBJ2-7; D uncertain. Trimming left V 3 bases short and J 0 bases short, with 3 bases between. Germline V lookup: CDR1 LGHDT, CDR2 YNNKEL (reference sequence). The CDR3 spans 12 residues. The CDR3 region is CASSHFSYEQYF. CDR3 DNA sequence: TGTGCCAGCAGCCACTTCTCCTACGAGCAGTACTTC.

V is TRBV30 and J is TRBJ2-7; D gene uncertain. The CDR3 runs to 11 residues. V lost 5 bases and J 3 bases, leaving 8 bases between the germline ends. Looked up from germline, CDR1 is GTSNPN and CDR2 is SVGIG (reference sequence). The CDR3 loop is CAWGRYYEQYF. Here the CDR3 DNA reads TGTGCCTGGGGACGGTACTACGAGCAGTACTTC. The full variable domain, its missing parts supplied by reference TRBV30 and TRBJ2-7, is SQTIHQWPATLVQPVGSPLSLECTVEGTSNPNLYWYRQAAGRGLQLLFYSVGIGQISSEVPQNLSASRPQDRQFILSSKKLLLSDSGFYLCAWGRYYEQYFGPGTRLTVT.

V usage is TRBV6-2 or TRBV6-3 and J usage is TRBJ1-4; a weak D match, TRBD1 (6 bases). The CDR3 is 19 residues long. Germline V gene data show CDR1 as MNHEY and CDR2 as SVGEGT. V shed 4 bases and J shed 0 bases, with 21 bases lying between them. CDR3 loop: CASSSFRPGRGATNEKLFF. The CDR3 DNA sequence: TGTGCCAGCAGTTCTTTTCGTCCGGGCAGGGGAGCAACTAATGAAAAACTGTTTTTT.

This clone was seen a few times. This chain connects TRBV18 to TRBJ2-1; TRBD2 matches 9 bases. Looked up from germline, CDR1 is KGHSH and CDR2 is LQKENI. The CDR3 is made up of 15 amino acids. With V trimmed by 6 bases and J by 4 bases, 7 bases remained unmatched. The CDR3: CASSLVAGVYNEQFF. The CDR3, as DNA: TGTGCCAGCTCCTTGGTAGCGGGGGTTTACAATGAGCAGTTCTTC.

The chain links TRBV5-4 to TRBJ1-2, with TRBD1 matching 9 bases. Germline values: CDR1 SGHNT, CDR2 YYREEE (reference sequence). This CDR3 has 13 amino acids. V trimming: 5 bases; J trimming: 8 bases; junction bases outside the gene matches: 7. The CDR3: CASRSTGGKGYTF. In DNA form, the CDR3 reads TGTGCCAGCAGGAGCACAGGGGGCAAAGGCTACACCTTC.

The chain links TRBV5-1 to TRBJ2-6; tentative D call: TRBD2 (5 bases). The germline V and J ends were trimmed by 4 bases and 0 bases, with 14 bases remaining between them. The CDR3 sequence is 17 residues long. Germline lookup yields CDR1 SGHRS and CDR2 YFSETQ. Here the CDR3 DNA reads TGCGCCAGCAGCCTGCCCGGACGGGGCTCTGGGGCCAACGTCCTGACTTTC. Encoded protein: CASSLPGRGSGANVLTF.

This chain uses TRBV27 with TRBJ2-5, with 7 bases lining up with TRBD1. The germline gives CDR1 MNHEY, CDR2 SMNVEV (reference sequence). This CDR3 region has 14 residues. Unmatched junction bases numbered 6, after V lost 3 bases and J lost 5 bases. The CDR3: CASSFDRVSETQYF. CDR3 nucleotide sequence: TGTGCCAGCAGTTTCGACAGGGTGTCGGAGACCCAGTACTTC.

The J gene is TRBJ2-7, the V gene TRBV6-6, with TRBD1 matching 8 bases. Trimming took 6 bases from V and 3 from J; bases not matched to a gene: 10. The germline CDR1 and CDR2 sequences are MNHNY and SVGAGI (reference sequence). The length of the CDR3 is 15 residues. The CDR3 coding sequence is TGTGCCAGCAGACCCTCCGGACAGGGTTTCTACGAGCAGTACTTC. Residues: CASRPSGQGFYEQYF.

In its sample, this clone was seen a few times. The chain joins TRBV27 to TRBJ2-7, with D maybe TRBD1 (5 bases). Germline assignment: CDR1 MNHEY and CDR2 SMNVEV (reference sequence). The CDR3 is 16 residues long. V was trimmed by 7 bases and J by 5 bases, leaving 24 bases between them. The CDR3 DNA is TGTGCCAGCACCAAAGGTGACGGTAGGGGAATAAACGAGCAGTACTTC. Translated: CASTKGDGRGINEQYF.

This clone was observed a handful of times. The chain combines TRBV12-3 or TRBV12-4 with TRBJ1-5; 7 bases line up with TRBD1. Trimming cost V 7 bases and J 3 bases; bases outside gene matches: 3. The CDR3 extends over 13 amino acids. The CDR3 here is CASIGQVNQPQHF. CDR3 nucleotides: TGTGCCAGCATTGGACAGGTCAATCAGCCCCAGCATTTT.

V is TRBV6-2 or TRBV6-3 and J is TRBJ2-6, with D perhaps matching TRBD2 (7 bases). CDR1 and CDR2 (germline): MNHEY, SVGEGT. The CDR3 spans 19 residues. The V gene lost 5 bases and the J gene lost 4 bases, with 24 bases spanning the gap. CDR3 in DNA: TGTGCCAGCAGTCCCCAGGCGGGGGCCCCATCTCTGGGGGCCAACGTCCTGACTTTC. Translated: CASSPQAGAPSLGANVLTF.

The rearrangement links TRBV10-3 to TRBJ1-1; 7 nucleotides line up with TRBD1. The V segment lost 2 bases and the J segment 6 bases; nucleotides outside the gene matches: 6. The CDR3 consists of 14 residues. From germline, CDR1 is ENHRY and CDR2 SYGVKD. Here the CDR3 DNA reads TGTGCCATCAGTGAGGAGGGGCAGGGGGCTGAAGCTTTCTTT. Translated: CAISEEGQGAEAFF.

This clone was detected only once. Other DNA sequences from this sample encode an identical CDR3 as well. The rearrangement joins TRBV29-1 to TRBJ2-7; 10 bases fit TRBD1. V was pared by 7 bases and J by 2 bases, with 2 bases of the junction left unmatched. Germline V gene sequence: CDR1 SQVTM, CDR2 ANQGSEA. This CDR3 is 12 amino acids long. CDR3 bases: TGCAGCGGAGGACAGGGGGCCTACGAGCAGTACTTC. Translated, it gives CSGGQGAYEQYF.

This chain links TRBV3-1 (or the pseudogene TRBV3-2) with TRBJ2-5, with 7 positions matching TRBD2. The CDR3 loop spans 16 amino acids. J was trimmed by 5 bases and V by 5 bases; bases with no gene match: 14. Per germline, CDR1 LGHDT and CDR2 YNNKEL (reference sequence). CDR3 bases: TGTGCCAGCAGCTCTCCTAGCGGACAAGGGGAGGAGACCCAGTACTTC. Amino acids: CASSSPSGQGEETQYF.

The chain couples TRBV14 to TRBJ2-6, with 9 positions matching TRBD2. The germline V gene has CDR1 SGHDN and CDR2 FVKESK. The V gene end was trimmed by 1 base and the J gene end by 4 bases; junction bases not matched to a gene: 5. The CDR3 extends over 17 amino acids. The CDR3 nucleotides are TGTGCCAGCAGCCAAGTTCTAGCGGGAACGGGGGCCAACGTCCTGACTTTC. The encoded protein is CASSQVLAGTGANVLTF.

The chain couples TRBV7-2 to TRBJ2-3, with 10 nucleotides matching TRBD2. The V segment lost 6 bases and the J segment 4 bases; nucleotides outside the gene matches: 10. The CDR3 covers 16 residues. The germline V gene encodes CDR1 SGHTA and CDR2 FQGNSA. The CDR3 region has the DNA TGTGCCAGCAGTGAAGGAGCGGGGGGGCCAGCAGATACGCAGTATTTT. As protein: CASSEGAGGPADTQYF.

The genes are TRBV30 and TRBJ1-5, with D maybe TRBD1 (6 bases). From germline, CDR1 is GTSNPN and CDR2 SVGIG (reference sequence). Trimming stripped 2 bases from V and 4 bases from J, with 15 bases between. The CDR3 is 15 residues long. CDR3 bases: TGTGCCTGGAGTCTAGGGGGGGGGAGAAATCAGCCCCAGCATTTT. As protein: CAWSLGGGRNQPQHF.

This clone was counted once. The chain combines TRBV7-2 with TRBJ1-5; the D gene is possibly TRBD1 (5 bases). In germline, CDR1 is SGHTA, CDR2 FQGNSA. Trimming left V 5 bases short and J 9 bases short, with 20 bases between. The CDR3 has 15 amino acids. The CDR3 DNA reads as TGTGCCAGCAGCGCTAGGGCGGCAGGGAGGGGGCCCCAGCATTTT. This encodes CASSARAAGRGPQHF.

V and J are TRBV9 and TRBJ2-2, with D possibly being TRBD2 (7 bases). Germline values: CDR1 SGDLS, CDR2 YYNGEE. V lost 3 bases and J 3 bases, leaving 12 bases between the germline ends. The CDR3 has 15 residues. In DNA form, the CDR3 reads TGTGCCAGCAGCGCAAAGGGGGGGTACACCGGGGAGCTGTTTTTT. Protein sequence: CASSAKGGYTGELFF. The complete variable domain, with remaining parts taken from reference TRBV9 and TRBJ2-2, reads DSGVTQTPKHLITATGQRVTLRCSPRSGDLSVYWYQQSLDQGLQFLIQYYNGEERAKGNILERFSAQQFPDLHSELNLSSLELGDSALYFCASSAKGGYTGELFFGEGSRLTVL.

The chain has TRBV19 and TRBJ1-2; D unclear. Germline CDR1 and CDR2: LNHDA and SQIVND (reference sequence). V was pared by 4 bases and J by 2 bases, with 14 bases between. CDR3 length: 15 residues. The CDR3 DNA sequence: TGTGCCAGTAGTAACCCGCGTGGGCCCAACTATGGCTACACCTTC. This encodes CASSNPRGPNYGYTF. The whole variable domain, remainder taken from reference TRBV19 and TRBJ1-2, is DGGITQSPKYLFRKEGQNVTLSCEQNLNHDAMYWYRQDPGQGLRLIYYSQIVNDFQKGDIAEGYSVSREKKESFPLTVTSAQKNPTAFYLCASSNPRGPNYGYTFGSGTRLTVV.

The CDR3 is CASSGETGDTEAFF. The CDR3 DNA sequence: TGCGCCAGCAGCGGAGAGACAGGGGACACTGAAGCTTTCTTT. V is TRBV5-1 and J is TRBJ1-1; TRBD1 matches 8 bases. The CDR3 loop spans 14 amino acids. V was pared by 4 bases and J by 3 bases, with 5 bases of the junction left unmatched. Germline CDR1 and CDR2: SGHRS and YFSETQ.

This clone occurred a few times. V gene TRBV4-1 combines with J gene TRBJ2-7; tentatively, D is TRBD2 (5 bases). Germline CDR1 is MGHRA and CDR2 is YSYEKL. V lost 0 bases and J 6 bases, leaving 12 bases between the germline ends. The CDR3 consists of 14 residues. CDR3 coding DNA: TGCGCCAGCAGCCAAGAGGAGGCCTTGGGCGAGCAGTACTTC. As protein: CASSQEEALGEQYF.

This clone appeared a few times. The chain recombines TRBV7-8 with TRBJ2-3; the D gene is possibly TRBD1 (6 bases). The V gene lost 3 bases and the J gene lost 6 bases, with 16 bases spanning the gap. The CDR3 is made up of 15 amino acids. The germline V gene encodes CDR1 SGHVS and CDR2 FQNEAQ. Here the CDR3 reads CASSLFQGMGDTQYF. The CDR3 bases are TGTGCCAGCAGCTTGTTTCAGGGGATGGGGGATACGCAGTATTTT. The whole variable domain, remainder taken from reference TRBV7-8 and TRBJ2-3, is GAGVSQSPRYKVAKRGQDVALRCDPISGHVSLFWYQQALGQGPEFLTYFQNEAQLDKSGLPSDRFFAERPEGSVSTLKIQRTQQEDSAVYLCASSLFQGMGDTQYFGPGTRLTVL.